The rows below give T cell receptor beta chains drawn from one sample of a study of blood T cells in healthy people across ages. TCRdb analysed the 5' RACE reads with MiXCR anew, one entry per CDR3 protein. Here the sample spans roughly 2 million distinct CDR3 sequences, roughly 49% being singletons. The sequenced sample was blood. The receptors were sampled from a middle-aged woman in good health. Each CDR3 is given with its conserved first and last residue. The size of a clone is reported for some rows only, either as once, few or many, or as a class for expanded clones.

j_call clone_size v_call cdr3_aa
TRBJ2-3 - TRBV2 CASSDVGSSTDTQYF
TRBJ1-2 - TRBV27 CASSSPSQGQQVYTF
TRBJ1-4 - TRBV4-3 CASSLRGTGGLFF
TRBJ2-4 - TRBV11-2 CASSRIGQIILAKNIQYF
TRBJ2-2 - TRBV6-6 CASIKPGRENTGELFF
TRBJ2-1 - TRBV6-6 CASSRLLNEQFF
TRBJ1-2 - TRBV20-1 CSAGGRRGRQGDVYNYGYTF
TRBJ2-5 - TRBV6-6 CASIEGGRETQYF
TRBJ2-7 few TRBV15 CATNYRGTYEQYF
TRBJ2-5 few TRBV28 CASKPQTETQYF
TRBJ2-5 few TRBV18 CASSPPTRIETQYF
TRBJ2-1 - TRBV29-1 CSVGGTGGTDEQFF
TRBJ1-2 - TRBV12-5 CASGLATDRVDGYTF
TRBJ1-2 - TRBV5-6 CASSAGLGGYTF
TRBJ2-3 - TRBV5-1 CASSLDQGYTQYF
TRBJ2-3 - TRBV13 CASSNGLPGDTQYF
TRBJ2-1 few TRBV12-3/TRBV12-4 CASLPSEGQNNEQFF
TRBJ1-2 few TRBV9 CASRKTGGDYGYTF
TRBJ2-3 few TRBV4-3 CASSQGLAEPDTQYF
TRBJ2-7 - TRBV12-3/TRBV12-4 CASSFQGAKQYF
TRBJ1-2 few TRBV2 CASSPSQGNYGYTF
TRBJ1-2 once TRBV20-1 CSASLRNRVGFTNYGYTF
TRBJ2-3 - TRBV29-1 CSPTSASTDTQYF
TRBJ2-7 - TRBV7-2 CASSLLVTGTYYEQYF
TRBJ2-5 few TRBV12-3/TRBV12-4 CASSATGGTQETQYF
TRBJ2-7 few TRBV15 CATSGAGTPLYEQYF
TRBJ2-7 - TRBV6-5 CASTHAGTGKIEQYF
TRBJ2-5 many TRBV5-1 CASSRGTSGGETQYF
TRBJ2-7 - TRBV18 CASSPSSTGNYEQYF
TRBJ1-4 few TRBV5-1 CASSVQGARGEKLFF
TRBJ1-5 once TRBV6-2/TRBV6-3 CASRDIGQGYRNQPQHF